Below, 3 T cell receptor beta chains from the same sample are listed, as sequenced in a study of cytomegalovirus exposure and HLA in healthy donors (TCRdb year 2017). Library method: the immunoSEQ multiplex PCR assay. The multiplex PCR relied on a mix of 60 forward primers for TCR Vbeta segments and 13 reverse primers for TCR Jbeta segments. TCRdb holds this immuneACCESS table with in-frame rearrangements only. Some clones are missing; in checked studies, unresolved V genes explain under half, and the rest has no known cause. Here the sample has 200,000 to 250,000 clones; approximately 80% occur a single time. The top ten clones comprise under 8% of the sample. The sequencing sample was made of PBMCs. These TCRs come from a woman in her sixties or seventies in good health and CMV-seropositive.

The chain recombines TRBV7-9 with TRBJ1-2; TRBD1 agrees at 9 bases. Germline V gene lookup returns CDR1 SEHNR and CDR2 FQNEAQ (reference sequence). With 2 bases clipped from V and 6 bases from J, the junction kept 7 bases outside the gene matches. The CDR3 runs 15 residues. The CDR3 reads CASSLRGTGRNGYTF. CDR3 coding DNA: TGTGCCAGCAGCTTAAGGGGGACAGGGCGGAATGGCTACACCTTC.

This clone was counted between two and nine times. The gene calls are TRBV5-6 and TRBJ1-2, with D possibly being TRBD1 (6 bases). The CDR3 totals 16 residues. Germline values: CDR1 SGHDT, CDR2 YYEEEE. V lost 4 bases and J lost 6, with 22 bases in between. The CDR3 region is CASSPFGSGTIHGYTF. The CDR3 DNA reads TGTGCCAGCAGCCCATTCGGTTCCGGGACAATCCATGGCTACACCTTC.

The chain employs TRBV7-2 and TRBJ2-6; D might be TRBD2 (5 bases). The V end lost 5 bases, the J end lost 3 bases, and 11 bases lay between the germline ends. Germline V gene data show CDR1 as SGHTA and CDR2 as FQGNSA. There are 15 residues in the CDR3. CDR3 in DNA: TGTGCCAGCAGCCCAGGCGGAGGTGGGGCCAACGTCCTGACTTTC. Protein product: CASSPGGGGANVLTF.